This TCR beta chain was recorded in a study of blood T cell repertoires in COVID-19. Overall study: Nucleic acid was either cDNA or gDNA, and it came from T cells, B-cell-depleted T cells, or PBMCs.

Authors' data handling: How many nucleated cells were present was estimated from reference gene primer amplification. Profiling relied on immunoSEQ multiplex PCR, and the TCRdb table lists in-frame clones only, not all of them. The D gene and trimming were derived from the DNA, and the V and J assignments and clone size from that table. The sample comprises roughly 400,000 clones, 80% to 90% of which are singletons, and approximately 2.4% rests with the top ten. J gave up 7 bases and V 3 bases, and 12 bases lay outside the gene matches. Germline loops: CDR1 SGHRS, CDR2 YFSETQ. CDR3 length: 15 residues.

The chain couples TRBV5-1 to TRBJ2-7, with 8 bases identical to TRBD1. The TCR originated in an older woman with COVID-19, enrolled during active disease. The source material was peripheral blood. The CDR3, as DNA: TGCGCCAGCAGCTGGCAGGGGGCAAATGGGCGGGAGCAGTACTTC. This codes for CASSWQGANGREQYF. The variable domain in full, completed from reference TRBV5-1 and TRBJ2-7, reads KAGVTQTPRYLIKTRGQQVTLSCSPISGHRSVSWYQQTPGQGLQFLFEYFSETQRNKGNFPGRFSGRQFSNSRSEMNVSTLELGDSALYLCASSWQGANGREQYFGPGTRLTVT.